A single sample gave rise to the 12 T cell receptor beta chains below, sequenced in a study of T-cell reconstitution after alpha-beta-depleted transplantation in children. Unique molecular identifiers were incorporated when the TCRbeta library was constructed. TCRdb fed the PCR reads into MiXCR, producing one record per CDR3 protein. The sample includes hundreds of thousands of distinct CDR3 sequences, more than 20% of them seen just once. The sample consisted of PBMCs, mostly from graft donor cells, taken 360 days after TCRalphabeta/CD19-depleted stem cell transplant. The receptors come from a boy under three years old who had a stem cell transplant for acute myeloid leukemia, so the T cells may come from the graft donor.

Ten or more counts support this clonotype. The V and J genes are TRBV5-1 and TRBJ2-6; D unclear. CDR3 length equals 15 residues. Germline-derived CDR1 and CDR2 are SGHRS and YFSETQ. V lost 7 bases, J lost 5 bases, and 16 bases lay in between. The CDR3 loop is CASGPSGSRANVLTF. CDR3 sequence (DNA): TGCGCCAGCGGCCCTTCGGGCTCCAGGGCCAACGTCCTGACTTTC. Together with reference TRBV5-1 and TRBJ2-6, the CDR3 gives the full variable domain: KAGVTQTPRYLIKTRGQQVTLSCSPISGHRSVSWYQQTPGQGLQFLFEYFSETQRNKGNFPGRFSGRQFSNSRSEMNVSTLELGDSALYLCASGPSGSRANVLTFGAGSRLTVL.

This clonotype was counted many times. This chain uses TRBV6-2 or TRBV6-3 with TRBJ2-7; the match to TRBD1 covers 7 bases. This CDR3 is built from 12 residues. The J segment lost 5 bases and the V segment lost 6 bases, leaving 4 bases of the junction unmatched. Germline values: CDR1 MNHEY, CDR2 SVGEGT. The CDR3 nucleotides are TGTGCCAGCAGCAACACAGGGGACGAGCAGTACGTC. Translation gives CASSNTGDEQYV.

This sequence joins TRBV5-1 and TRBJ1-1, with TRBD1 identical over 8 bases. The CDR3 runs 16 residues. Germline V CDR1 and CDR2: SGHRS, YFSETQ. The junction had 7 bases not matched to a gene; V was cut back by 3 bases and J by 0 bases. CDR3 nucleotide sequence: TGCGCCAGCAGCTCGGTCGGGACAGGCATGAACACTGAAGCTTTCTTT. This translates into CASSSVGTGMNTEAFF.

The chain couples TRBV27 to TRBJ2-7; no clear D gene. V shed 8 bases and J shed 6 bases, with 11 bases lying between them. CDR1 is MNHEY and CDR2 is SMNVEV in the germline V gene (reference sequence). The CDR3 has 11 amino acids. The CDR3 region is CASGSGVEQYF. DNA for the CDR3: TGTGCCAGCGGTTCTGGGGTCGAGCAGTACTTC.

The CDR3 DNA follows: TGTGCCAGCAGGGTAGCGGGGGCTAGCACAGCACAGTATTTT. This sequence encodes CASRVAGASTAQYF. This chain joins TRBV12-3 or TRBV12-4 and TRBJ2-3; 9 bases fit TRBD2. V lost 6 bases and J lost 12; bases outside the gene matches: 13. The CDR3 extends over 14 amino acids.

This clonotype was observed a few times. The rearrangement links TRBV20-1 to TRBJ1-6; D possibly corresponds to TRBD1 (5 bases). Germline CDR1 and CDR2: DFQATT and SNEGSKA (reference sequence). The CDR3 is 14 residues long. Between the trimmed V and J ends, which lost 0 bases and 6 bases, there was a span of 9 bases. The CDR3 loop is CSARDPGPNSPLHF. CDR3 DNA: TGCAGTGCTAGAGATCCGGGACCTAATTCACCCCTCCACTTT.

In DNA, the CDR3 is TGTGCCAGCAGCTTAGCTGGACTAGCGGGGGCTGAGCAGTTCTTC. Its translation is CASSLAGLAGAEQFF. The J gene is TRBJ2-1, the V gene TRBV7-2, with 13 bases identical to TRBD2. V shed 0 bases, J shed 9 bases, and the junction held 2 bases outside the gene matches. This CDR3 has 15 residues. The germline gives CDR1 SGHTA, CDR2 FQGNSA. The complete variable domain, with remaining parts taken from reference TRBV7-2 and TRBJ2-1, reads GAGVSQSPSNKVTEKGKDVELRCDPISGHTALYWYRQSLGQGLEFLIYFQGNSAPDKSGLPSDRFSAERTGGSVSTLTIQRTQQEDSAVYLCASSLAGLAGAEQFFGPGTRLTVL.

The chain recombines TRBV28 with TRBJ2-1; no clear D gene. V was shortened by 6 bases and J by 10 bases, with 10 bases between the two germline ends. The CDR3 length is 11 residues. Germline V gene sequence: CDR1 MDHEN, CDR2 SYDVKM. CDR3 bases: TGTGCCAGCAGCCAACTTCCCGAGCAGTTCTTC. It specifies CASSQLPEQFF.

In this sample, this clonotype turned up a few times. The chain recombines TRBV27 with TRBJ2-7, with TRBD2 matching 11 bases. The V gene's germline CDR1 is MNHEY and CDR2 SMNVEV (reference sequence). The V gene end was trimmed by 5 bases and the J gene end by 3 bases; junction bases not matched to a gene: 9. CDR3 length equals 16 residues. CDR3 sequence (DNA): TGTGCCAGCAGTACATCACTAGCGGGGGCGAACTACGAGCAGTACGTC. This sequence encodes CASSTSLAGANYEQYV.

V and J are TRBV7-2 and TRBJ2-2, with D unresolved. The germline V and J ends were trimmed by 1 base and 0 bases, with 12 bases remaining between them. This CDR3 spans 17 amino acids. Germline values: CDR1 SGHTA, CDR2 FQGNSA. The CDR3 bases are TGTGCCAGCAGCTTAGTGGTTGGTTATGCGAACACCGGGGAGCTGTTTTTT. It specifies CASSLVVGYANTGELFF.

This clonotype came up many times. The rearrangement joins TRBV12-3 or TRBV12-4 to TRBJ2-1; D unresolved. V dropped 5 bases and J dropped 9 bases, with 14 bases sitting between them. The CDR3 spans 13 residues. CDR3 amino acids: CASSSPDAREQFF. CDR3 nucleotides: TGTGCCAGCAGTAGCCCAGACGCCCGTGAGCAGTTCTTC.

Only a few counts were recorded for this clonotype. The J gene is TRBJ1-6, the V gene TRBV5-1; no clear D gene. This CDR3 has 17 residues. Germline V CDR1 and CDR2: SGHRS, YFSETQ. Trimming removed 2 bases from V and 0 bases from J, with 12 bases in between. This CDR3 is CASSFGNGNSYNSPLHF. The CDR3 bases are TGCGCCAGCAGCTTTGGAAACGGGAACTCCTATAATTCACCCCTCCACTTT. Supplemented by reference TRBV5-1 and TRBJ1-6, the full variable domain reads KAGVTQTPRYLIKTRGQQVTLSCSPISGHRSVSWYQQTPGQGLQFLFEYFSETQRNKGNFPGRFSGRQFSNSRSEMNVSTLELGDSALYLCASSFGNGNSYNSPLHFGNGTRLTVT.